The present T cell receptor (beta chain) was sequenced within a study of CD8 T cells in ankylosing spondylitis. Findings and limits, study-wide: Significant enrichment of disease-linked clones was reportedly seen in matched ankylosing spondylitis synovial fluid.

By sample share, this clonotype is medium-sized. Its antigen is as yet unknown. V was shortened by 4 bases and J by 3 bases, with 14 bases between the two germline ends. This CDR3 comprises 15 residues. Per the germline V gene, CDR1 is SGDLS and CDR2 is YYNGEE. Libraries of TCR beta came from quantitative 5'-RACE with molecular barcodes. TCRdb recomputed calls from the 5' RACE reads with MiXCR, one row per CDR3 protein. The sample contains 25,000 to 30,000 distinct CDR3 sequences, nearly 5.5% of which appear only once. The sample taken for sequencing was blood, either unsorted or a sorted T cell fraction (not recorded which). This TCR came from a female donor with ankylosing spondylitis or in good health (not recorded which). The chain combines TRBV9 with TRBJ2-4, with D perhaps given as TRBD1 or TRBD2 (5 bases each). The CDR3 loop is CASSPPGTGKNIQYF. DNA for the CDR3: TGTGCCAGCAGCCCCCCGGGGACCGGCAAAAACATTCAGTACTTC.